This TCR beta chain comes out of a study of blood T cell repertoires in COVID-19. Authors' methods: Amplification of reference gene primers was used by the study to estimate nucleated cell counts. TCRdb's table, derived via immunoSEQ multiplex PCR, lists solely in-frame clones and lacks some. V and J calls and clone size come straight from that table; D and trimming were deduced from the DNA. The sample lists some 190,000 clones, 80% to 90% seen once, with about 10% in the top ten. Germline V gives CDR1 MNHEY, CDR2 SMNVEV (reference sequence). The trim removed 6 bases at V and 2 bases at J, leaving 4 bases unmatched. The CDR3 spans 15 residues.

The genes are TRBV27 and TRBJ1-6; the match to TRBD1 covers 7 bases. The sequencing input was peripheral blood. The sequence was collected from a human donor with active or convalescent COVID-19. The donor label of this sample is uncertain. The CDR3 spells CASRGDRAYNSPLHF. Here the CDR3 DNA reads TGTGCCAGCAGGGGCGACAGGGCCTATAATTCACCCCTCCACTTT.